A single sample is the source of the 31 T cell receptor beta chains below, sequenced in a study of T-cell memory formation after mild COVID-19. TCRdb re-called the 5' RACE reads with MiXCR, one entry per CDR3 protein. The table has a few hundred thousand distinct CDR3 sequences, under 8.5% seen once; the top ten hold 20% to 25%. The sample was PBMCs or a T cell subset sorted from them (not recorded which). The source is a man in his late teens or twenties who had mild COVID-19 (a few samples of this study predate the infection). Cell type and time point are not known.

This clonotype was detected ten times or more. This chain uses TRBV5-4 with TRBJ2-1; D is undetermined. CDR3 size: 10 residues. The germline CDR1 and CDR2 sequences are SGHNT and YYREEE (reference sequence). The V end lost 6 bases, the J end lost 9 bases, and 7 bases lay between the germline ends. The CDR3 sequence: CASTLVEQFF. For the CDR3, the DNA is TGTGCCAGCACCCTGGTTGAGCAGTTCTTC.

This clonotype occurred a few times. The chain has TRBV11-1 and TRBJ2-7; 8 bases line up with TRBD2. This CDR3 contains 15 residues. The V segment lost 1 base and the J segment 6 bases; nucleotides outside the gene matches: 8. CDR1 and CDR2 (germline): SGHAT, FQDESV (reference sequence). The chain's CDR3 is CASSLDGTRFGEQYF. The CDR3 DNA reads TGTGCCAGCAGCTTAGACGGGACTAGGTTTGGCGAGCAGTACTTC.

The chain couples TRBV4-3 to TRBJ2-3; D might be TRBD1 or TRBD2, each matching 5 bases. V was shortened by 1 base and J by 0 bases, with 11 bases between the two germline ends. Germline CDR1 and CDR2: LGHNA and YSLEER. The CDR3 is 16 amino acids. The CDR3 spells CASSQGTGPSTDTQYF. In nucleotides, the CDR3 is TGCGCCAGCAGCCAAGGAACGGGGCCTAGCACAGATACGCAGTATTTT.

In its sample, this clonotype was seen many times. The J gene is TRBJ2-5, the V gene TRBV7-9; D could derive from TRBD1 or TRBD2 (5 bases each). The germline V gene encodes CDR1 SEHNR and CDR2 FQNEAQ (reference sequence). The CDR3 has 14 amino acids. The germline V and J ends were trimmed by 6 bases and 2 bases, with 13 bases remaining between them. CDR3 sequence (DNA): TGTGCCAGCAGTAGAATGGGGGTACAAGAGACCCAGTACTTC. This codes for CASSRMGVQETQYF.

The sample holds a few counts of this clonotype. The gene calls are TRBV5-1 and TRBJ2-3; 9 positions agree with TRBD1. J gave up 7 bases and V 4 bases, and 13 bases lay outside the gene matches. The germline CDR1 and CDR2 sequences are SGHRS and YFSETQ. CDR3 length: 16 residues. The CDR3 DNA reads as TGCGCCAGCAGCAACCCGGACAGGGGAGTGGGAAATACGCAGTATTTT. Translation: CASSNPDRGVGNTQYF.

This chain joins TRBV4-3 and TRBJ1-6; D is perhaps TRBD1 (5 bases). Germline lookup yields CDR1 LGHNA and CDR2 YSLEER. The V end lost 7 bases, the J end lost 6 bases, and 22 bases lay between the germline ends. CDR3 length: 17 amino acids. CDR3 region: CASTEATGTGLNSPLHF. The CDR3 region has the DNA TGCGCCAGCACCGAAGCTACCGGGACGGGACTTAATTCACCCCTCCACTTT.

The chain has TRBV7-3 and TRBJ2-1, with D hard to call. Trimming cost V 2 bases and J 5 bases, with 10 bases left between them. The germline V gene has CDR1 SGHTA and CDR2 FQGTGA. The CDR3 extends over 14 amino acids. The CDR3 loop reads CASSLGSVDNEQFF. CDR3 nucleotides: TGTGCCAGCAGCTTAGGGTCCGTTGACAATGAGCAGTTCTTC.

The sample holds a few counts of this clonotype. V is TRBV7-2 and J is TRBJ2-2, with D unclear. Per germline, CDR1 SGHTA and CDR2 FQGNSA. The ends were cut back, 5 bases at V and 1 base at J, with 14 bases in the middle. This CDR3 comprises 16 residues. For the CDR3, the DNA is TGTGCCAGCAGCCCGATATTGGCAGGGAACACCGGGGAGCTGTTTTTT. This encodes CASSPILAGNTGELFF. The complete variable domain, with remaining parts taken from reference TRBV7-2 and TRBJ2-2, reads GAGVSQSPSNKVTEKGKDVELRCDPISGHTALYWYRQSLGQGLEFLIYFQGNSAPDKSGLPSDRFSAERTGGSVSTLTIQRTQQEDSAVYLCASSPILAGNTGELFFGEGSRLTVL.

The genes are TRBV18 and TRBJ1-5; no reliable D call. The V gene lost 4 bases and the J gene lost 7 bases, with 11 bases spanning the gap. This CDR3 has 13 residues. CDR1 is KGHSH and CDR2 is LQKENI in the germline V gene. The CDR3 DNA reads as TGTGCCAGCTCACAAGGAAACGAGCAGCCCCAGCATTTT. This codes for CASSQGNEQPQHF.

This chain links TRBV5-5 with TRBJ2-4; D call uncertain. The CDR3 loop spans 13 amino acids. CDR1 SGHKS and CDR2 YYEKEE come from the germline V gene (reference sequence). Trimming pared 9 bases from V and 0 bases from J, leaving 10 bases between. CDR3 in DNA: TGTGCCACCAGAGGCGTAGCCAAAAACATTCAGTACTTC. It is translated as CATRGVAKNIQYF.

This clonotype has ten or more counts. V usage is TRBV7-2 and J usage is TRBJ2-1; D perhaps matches TRBD2 (6 bases). Germline values: CDR1 SGHTA, CDR2 FQGNSA. This CDR3 has 16 amino acids. V was pared by 4 bases and J by 6 bases, with 19 bases between. The CDR3 is CASSSSGLNLGNEQFF. In DNA, the CDR3 is TGTGCCAGCAGCTCGAGCGGGCTTAACTTGGGCAATGAGCAGTTCTTC.

This clonotype was detected a few times. The chain combines TRBV20-1 with TRBJ2-3, with TRBD2 identical over 8 bases. Per the germline V gene, CDR1 is DFQATT and CDR2 is SNEGSKA (reference sequence). The CDR3 is made up of 15 amino acids. Trimming cost V 3 bases and J 2 bases; bases outside gene matches: 7. For the CDR3, the DNA is TGCAGTGCTAGCTCCGGCGGGGGGACCACAGATACGCAGTATTTT. This translates into CSASSGGGTTDTQYF.

This clonotype was detected only a few times. The chain is built from TRBV19 and TRBJ2-7; D is uncertain. Germline V gene data show CDR1 as LNHDA and CDR2 as SQIVND (reference sequence). There are 11 residues in the CDR3. Trimming stripped 1 base from V and 6 bases from J, with 4 bases between. CDR3: CASSIAGEQYF. CDR3 sequence (DNA): TGTGCCAGTAGTATAGCAGGCGAGCAGTACTTC.

This clonotype appeared many times. The chain joins TRBV11-2 to TRBJ2-7; 7 bases map to TRBD2. CDR3 length equals 16 residues. Germline V gene data show CDR1 as SGHAT and CDR2 as FQNNGV. After removal of 5 bases from V and 0 bases from J, the junction contained 10 bases not matched to a gene. The CDR3 coding sequence is TGTGCCAGCAGCCCACCCGGGCGCGGGGGCTCCTACGAGCAGTACGTC. This translates into CASSPPGRGGSYEQYV.

This clonotype was found many times. The V gene is TRBV10-3, the J gene TRBJ2-3; 11 nucleotides agree with TRBD2. Germline V lookup: CDR1 ENHRY, CDR2 SYGVKD. Unmatched junction bases numbered 5, after V lost 5 bases and J lost 1 base. This CDR3 has 16 amino acids. CDR3 sequence: CAISTGLAERTDTQYF. Here the CDR3 DNA reads TGTGCCATCAGTACGGGACTAGCGGAACGCACAGATACGCAGTATTTT.

Only a few counts were recorded for this clonotype. The rearrangement uses TRBV6-7 and TRBJ1-2; TRBD1 is a possible D gene (5 bases). TRBV6-7 is an open reading frame, and its role is uncertain. V dropped 5 bases and J dropped 4 bases, with 17 bases sitting between them. The CDR3 has 15 residues. The CDR3 DNA follows: TGTGCCAGCAGTACTGACAGACTTAACACCTATGGCTACACCTTC. Translation gives CASSTDRLNTYGYTF.

This clonotype turned up a few times. The chain combines TRBV7-2 with TRBJ2-3, with no clear D. V lost 5 bases to trimming and J lost 4 bases, with 19 bases between them. Germline V gives CDR1 SGHTA, CDR2 FQGNSA. The CDR3 runs 16 residues. The CDR3 reads CASSLRLGIGADTQYF. The CDR3 region has the DNA TGTGCCAGCAGCCTCAGACTGGGGATTGGTGCAGATACGCAGTATTTT. Complete variable domain (other parts from reference TRBV7-2 and TRBJ2-3): GAGVSQSPSNKVTEKGKDVELRCDPISGHTALYWYRQSLGQGLEFLIYFQGNSAPDKSGLPSDRFSAERTGGSVSTLTIQRTQQEDSAVYLCASSLRLGIGADTQYFGPGTRLTVL.

The J gene is TRBJ2-1, the V gene TRBV7-2; D is ambiguous. Germline loops: CDR1 SGHTA, CDR2 FQGNSA. The CDR3 has 14 residues. V lost 11 bases to trimming and J lost 1 base, with 15 bases between them. This CDR3 is CASVEGLSYNEQFF. CDR3 nucleotide sequence: TGTGCCTCGGTGGAAGGGTTATCCTACAATGAGCAGTTCTTC.

The CDR3 reads CASSLNGENQPQHF. CDR3 DNA sequence: TGCGCCAGCAGCTTGAATGGGGAGAATCAGCCCCAGCATTTT. The rearrangement uses TRBV5-1 and TRBJ1-5; D gene uncertain. The CDR3 contains 14 residues. V shed 1 base and J shed 4 bases, with 9 bases lying between them. Germline CDR1 and CDR2: SGHRS and YFSETQ.

This clonotype was seen ten or more times. The V gene is TRBV29-1, the J gene TRBJ2-3, with unresolved D. Germline-derived CDR1 and CDR2 are SQVTM and ANQGSEA. This CDR3 spans 13 amino acids. Trimming took off 3 bases at V and 3 bases at J, with 10 bases between the two ends. DNA for the CDR3: TGCAGCGTTGACAGGACCCTGACAGATACGCAGTATTTT. Translation gives CSVDRTLTDTQYF.

The rearrangement links TRBV29-1 to TRBJ2-2; unclear D gene. V lost 7 bases and J 0 bases, leaving 9 bases between the germline ends. Germline V CDR1 and CDR2: SQVTM, ANQGSEA. This CDR3 region has 13 residues. In nucleotides, the CDR3 is TGCAGCGGCGTCGGTCCGAACACCGGGGAGCTGTTTTTT. It yields the protein CSGVGPNTGELFF.

CDR3 loop: CASSLPSFYGYTF. The CDR3 nucleotides read TGTGCCAGCAGTTTGCCAAGCTTTTATGGCTACACCTTC. The V gene is TRBV12-3 or TRBV12-4, the J gene TRBJ1-2; D call uncertain. The CDR3 loop spans 13 amino acids. V dropped 3 bases and J dropped 5 bases, with 10 bases sitting between them.

The chain uses TRBV4-2 and TRBJ1-5; no clear D. Trimming left V 0 bases short and J 7 bases short, with 7 bases between. Per the germline V gene, CDR1 is LGHNA and CDR2 is YNFKEQ. This CDR3 is 13 amino acids long. CDR3 loop: CASSQDLRQPQHF. In DNA form, the CDR3 reads TGTGCCAGCAGCCAAGATCTCCGACAGCCCCAGCATTTT.

The chain uses TRBV24-1 and TRBJ2-1, with no clear D. The germline CDR1 and CDR2 sequences are KGHDR and SFDVKD. CDR3 length: 15 amino acids. The V end lost 0 bases, the J end lost 0 bases, and 5 bases lay between the germline ends. DNA of the CDR3: TGTGCCACCAGTGATTTGCTTGGCTCCTACAATGAGCAGTTCTTC. As protein: CATSDLLGSYNEQFF.

Notes on this clonotype: The junction departs from the called germline gene at one end, perhaps through a read error. The gene calls are TRBV6-2 or TRBV6-3 and TRBJ1-1, with unresolved D. The germline V gene has CDR1 MNHEY and CDR2 SVGEGT. The CDR3 is 14 residues long. The DNA for the CDR3 is TGTGCCATCAGTCGGCAACAATCGAACACTGAAGCTTTCTTT. Encoded protein: CAISRQQSNTEAFF.

This clonotype came up a few times. The chain uses TRBV3-1 and TRBJ1-5; D unclear. V was pared by 1 base and J by 6 bases, with 7 bases between. Germline assignment: CDR1 LGHDT and CDR2 YNNKEL (reference sequence). CDR3 length: 13 residues. CDR3 coding DNA: TGTGCCAGCAGCCAAGTAGCGGGTCAGCCCCAGCATTTT. This codes for CASSQVAGQPQHF.

The sample holds many counts of this clonotype. The V and J genes are TRBV6-2 or TRBV6-3 and TRBJ2-2; maybe TRBD1 (6 bases). The V end was cut by 10 bases, the J end by 1 base, with 13 bases between. The length of the CDR3 is 14 residues. The V gene's germline CDR1 is MNHEY and CDR2 SVGEGT. The CDR3 coding sequence is TGTGCCACACAGGGTTCCCTGAACACCGGGGAGCTGTTTTTT. It encodes CATQGSLNTGELFF.

The chain couples TRBV4-3 to TRBJ2-1; D is undetermined. Trimming took off 1 base at V and 5 bases at J, with 12 bases between the two ends. Germline CDR1 is LGHNA and CDR2 is YSLEER. The CDR3 has 15 amino acids. The CDR3 protein is CASSQVMRLDNEQFF. CDR3 in DNA: TGCGCCAGCAGCCAAGTGATGAGGCTAGACAATGAGCAGTTCTTC.

This clonotype was observed a handful of times. The chain joins TRBV20-1 to TRBJ1-5, with 8 bases fitting TRBD1. The CDR3 is 13 residues long. V shed 2 bases, J shed 6 bases, and the junction held 3 bases outside the gene matches. CDR1 is DFQATT and CDR2 is SNEGSKA in the germline V gene (reference sequence). CDR3 DNA sequence: TGCAGTGCTAGACGGACAGGGCCTCAGCCCCAGCATTTT. Its translation: CSARRTGPQPQHF.

This clonotype showed up many times. The chain combines TRBV29-1 with TRBJ1-1; no clear D gene. Germline V gene data show CDR1 as SQVTM and CDR2 as ANQGSEA. Deletions cut 6 bases from V and 4 bases from J, with 18 bases between. The CDR3 length is 14 residues. The CDR3 sequence: CSVNPLSWGTEAFF. DNA of the CDR3: TGCAGCGTCAACCCCCTTTCATGGGGCACTGAAGCTTTCTTT. The whole variable domain, filled in from reference TRBV29-1 and TRBJ1-1, reads SAVISQKPSRDICQRGTSLTIQCQVDSQVTMMFWYRQQPGQSLTLIATANQGSEATYESGFVIDKFPISRPNLTFSTLTVSNMSPEDSSIYLCSVNPLSWGTEAFFGQGTRLTVV.

The rearrangement links TRBV10-2 to TRBJ1-1, with D possibly matching TRBD1 (6 bases). This CDR3 is 13 amino acids long. Per the germline V gene, CDR1 is WSHSY and CDR2 is SAAADI. Trimming left V 4 bases short and J 1 base short, with 7 bases between. CDR3 DNA: TGCGCCAGCAGTGGGGGGGCGAACACTGAAGCTTTCTTT. Its translation is CASSGGANTEAFF.